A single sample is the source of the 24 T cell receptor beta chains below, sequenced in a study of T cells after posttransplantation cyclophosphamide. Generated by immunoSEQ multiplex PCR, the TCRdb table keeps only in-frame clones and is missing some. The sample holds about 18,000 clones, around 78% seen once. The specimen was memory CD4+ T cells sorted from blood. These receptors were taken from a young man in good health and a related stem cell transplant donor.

The DNA for the CDR3 is TGCGCCAGCAGCACCCCGCGCGGGGGGGCCGCAGATACGCAGTATTTT. Its protein is CASSTPRGGAADTQYF. The genes are TRBV4-1 and TRBJ2-3, with 9 positions matching TRBD2. This CDR3 has 16 amino acids. The germline CDR1 and CDR2 sequences are MGHRA and YSYEKL. With 5 bases clipped from V and 4 bases from J, the junction kept 10 bases outside the gene matches.

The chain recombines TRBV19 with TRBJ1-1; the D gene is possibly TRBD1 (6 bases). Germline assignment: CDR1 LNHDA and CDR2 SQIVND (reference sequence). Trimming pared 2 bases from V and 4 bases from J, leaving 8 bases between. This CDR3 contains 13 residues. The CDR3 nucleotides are TGTGCCAGTAGTATAAGCAGGGGCACTGAAGCTTTCTTT. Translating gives CASSISRGTEAFF.

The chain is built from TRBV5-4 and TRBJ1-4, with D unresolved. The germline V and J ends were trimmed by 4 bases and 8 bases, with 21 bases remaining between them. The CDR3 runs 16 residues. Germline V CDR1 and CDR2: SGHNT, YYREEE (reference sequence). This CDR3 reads CASSLLISGTPEKLFF. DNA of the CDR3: TGTGCCAGCAGCCTTTTAATATCAGGAACCCCCGAAAAACTGTTTTTT.

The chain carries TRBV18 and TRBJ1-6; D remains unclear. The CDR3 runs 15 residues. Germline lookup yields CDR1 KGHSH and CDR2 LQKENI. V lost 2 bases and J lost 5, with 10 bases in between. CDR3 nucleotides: TGTGCCAGCTCACCAAGCACAGTGAATAATTCACCCCTCCACTTT. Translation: CASSPSTVNNSPLHF.

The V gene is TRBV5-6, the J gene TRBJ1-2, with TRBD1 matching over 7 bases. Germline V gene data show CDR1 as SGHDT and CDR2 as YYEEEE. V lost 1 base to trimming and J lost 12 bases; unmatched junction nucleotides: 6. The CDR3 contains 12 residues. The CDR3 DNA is TGTGCCAGCAGCTTGCAGGGCAGGGGGAACACCTTC. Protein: CASSLQGRGNTF.

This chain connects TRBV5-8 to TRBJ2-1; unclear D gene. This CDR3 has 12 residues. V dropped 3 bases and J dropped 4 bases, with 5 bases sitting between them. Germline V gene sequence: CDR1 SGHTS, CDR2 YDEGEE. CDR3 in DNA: TGTGCCAGCAGCTCCCTTTACAATGAGCAGTTCTTC. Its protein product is CASSSLYNEQFF.

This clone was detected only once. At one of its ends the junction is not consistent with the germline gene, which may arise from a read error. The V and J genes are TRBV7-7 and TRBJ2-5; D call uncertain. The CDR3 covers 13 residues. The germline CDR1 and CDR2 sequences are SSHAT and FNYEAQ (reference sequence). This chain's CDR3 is CASSSVSGETQYF. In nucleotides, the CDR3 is TGTGCTAGCAGCTCCGTCTCCGGGGAGACCCAGTACTTC. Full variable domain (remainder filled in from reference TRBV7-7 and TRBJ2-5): GAGVSQSPRYKVTKRGQDVTLRCDPISSHATLYWYQQALGQGPEFLTYFNYEAQPDKSGLPSDRFSAERPEGSISTLTIQRTEQRDSAMYRCASSSVSGETQYFGPGTRLLVL.

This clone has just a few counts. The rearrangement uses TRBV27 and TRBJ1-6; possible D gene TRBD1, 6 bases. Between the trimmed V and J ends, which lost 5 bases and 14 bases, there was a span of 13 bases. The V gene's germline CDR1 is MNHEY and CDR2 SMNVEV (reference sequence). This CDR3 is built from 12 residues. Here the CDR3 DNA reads TGTGCCAGCAGTCCCCAGGGGTTTTCCCTCCACTTT. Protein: CASSPQGFSLHF.

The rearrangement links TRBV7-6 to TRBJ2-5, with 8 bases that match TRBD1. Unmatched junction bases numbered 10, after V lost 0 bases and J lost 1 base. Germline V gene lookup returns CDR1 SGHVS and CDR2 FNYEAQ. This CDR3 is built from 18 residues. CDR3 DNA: TGTGCCAGCAGCTTAGCAGGGACAGGCCGTCCATCCCAAGAGACCCAGTACTTC. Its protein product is CASSLAGTGRPSQETQYF.

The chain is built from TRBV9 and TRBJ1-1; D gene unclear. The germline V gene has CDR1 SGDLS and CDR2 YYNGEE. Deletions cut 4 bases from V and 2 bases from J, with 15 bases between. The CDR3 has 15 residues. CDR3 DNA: TGTGCCAGCAGCTCAGGAACATCTTATAACACTGAAGCTTTCTTT. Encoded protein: CASSSGTSYNTEAFF.

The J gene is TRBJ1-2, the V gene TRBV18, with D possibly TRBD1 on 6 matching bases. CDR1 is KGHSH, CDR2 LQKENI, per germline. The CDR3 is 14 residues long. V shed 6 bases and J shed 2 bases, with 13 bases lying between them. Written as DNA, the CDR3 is TGTGCCAGCTCCGCAGGGGCAGGGAACTATGGCTACACCTTC. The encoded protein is CASSAGAGNYGYTF.

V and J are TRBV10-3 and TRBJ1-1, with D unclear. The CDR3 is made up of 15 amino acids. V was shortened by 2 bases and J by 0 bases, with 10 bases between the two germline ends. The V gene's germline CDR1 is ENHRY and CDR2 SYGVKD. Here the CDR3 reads CAISENRGLNTEAFF. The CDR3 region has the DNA TGTGCCATCAGTGAGAATCGGGGTCTGAACACTGAAGCTTTCTTT.

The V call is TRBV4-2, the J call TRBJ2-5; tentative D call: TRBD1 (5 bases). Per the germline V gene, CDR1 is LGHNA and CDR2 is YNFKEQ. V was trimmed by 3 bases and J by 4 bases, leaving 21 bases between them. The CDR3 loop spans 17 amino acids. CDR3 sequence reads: CASSQFRAGLAIETQYF. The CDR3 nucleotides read TGTGCCAGCAGCCAGTTTCGGGCAGGGCTGGCCATAGAGACCCAGTACTTC.

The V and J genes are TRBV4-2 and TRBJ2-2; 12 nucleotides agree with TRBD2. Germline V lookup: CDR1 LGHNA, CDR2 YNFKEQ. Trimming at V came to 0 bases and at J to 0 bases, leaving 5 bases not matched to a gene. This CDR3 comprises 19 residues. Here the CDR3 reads CASSQDLLAGGSNTGELFF. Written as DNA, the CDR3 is TGTGCCAGCAGCCAAGATCTACTAGCGGGGGGATCGAACACCGGGGAGCTGTTTTTT.

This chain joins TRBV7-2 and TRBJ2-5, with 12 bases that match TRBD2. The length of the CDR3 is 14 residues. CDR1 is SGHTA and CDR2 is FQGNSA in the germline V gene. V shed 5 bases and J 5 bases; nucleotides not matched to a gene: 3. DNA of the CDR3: TGTGCCAGCAGCCCGGGACTAGCGGGTGAGACCCAGTACTTC. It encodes CASSPGLAGETQYF.

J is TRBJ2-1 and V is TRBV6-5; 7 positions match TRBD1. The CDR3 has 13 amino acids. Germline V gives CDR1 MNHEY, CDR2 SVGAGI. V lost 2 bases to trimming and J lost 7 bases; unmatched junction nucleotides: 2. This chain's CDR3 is CASSYGRGNEQFF. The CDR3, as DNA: TGTGCCAGCAGTTACGGCAGGGGGAATGAGCAGTTCTTC.

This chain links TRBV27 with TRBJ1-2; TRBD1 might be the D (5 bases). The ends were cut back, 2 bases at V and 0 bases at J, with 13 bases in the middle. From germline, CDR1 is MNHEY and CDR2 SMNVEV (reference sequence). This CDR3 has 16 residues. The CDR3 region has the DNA TGTGCCAGCAGTTTAGGGAGGGGACGGGCTAACTATGGCTACACCTTC. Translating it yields CASSLGRGRANYGYTF.

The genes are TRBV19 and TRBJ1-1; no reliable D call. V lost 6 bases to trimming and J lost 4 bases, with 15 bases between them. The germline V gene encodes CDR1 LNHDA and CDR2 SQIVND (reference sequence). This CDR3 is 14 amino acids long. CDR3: CASSKGGRGTEAFF. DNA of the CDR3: TGTGCCAGTAGCAAGGGAGGAAGAGGCACTGAAGCTTTCTTT.

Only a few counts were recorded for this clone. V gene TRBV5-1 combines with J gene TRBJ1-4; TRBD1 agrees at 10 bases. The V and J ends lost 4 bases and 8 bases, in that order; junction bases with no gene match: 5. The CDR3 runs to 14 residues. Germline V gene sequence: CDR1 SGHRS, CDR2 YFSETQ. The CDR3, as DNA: TGCGCCAGCAGCCGGGACAGGGGAGCCGAAAAACTGTTTTTT. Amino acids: CASSRDRGAEKLFF.

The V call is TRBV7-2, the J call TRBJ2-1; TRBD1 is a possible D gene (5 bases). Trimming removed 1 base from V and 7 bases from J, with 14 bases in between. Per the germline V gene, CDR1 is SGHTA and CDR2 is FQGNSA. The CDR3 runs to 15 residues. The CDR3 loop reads CASSLVWGAGNEQFF. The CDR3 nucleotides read TGTGCCAGCAGCTTAGTGTGGGGCGCAGGAAATGAGCAGTTCTTC.

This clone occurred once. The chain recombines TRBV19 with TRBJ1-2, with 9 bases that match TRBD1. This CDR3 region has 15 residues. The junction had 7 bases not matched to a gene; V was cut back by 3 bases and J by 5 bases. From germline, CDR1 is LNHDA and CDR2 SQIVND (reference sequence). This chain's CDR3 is CASSMDRGSLYGYTF. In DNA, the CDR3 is TGTGCCAGTAGTATGGACAGGGGCTCTCTATATGGCTACACCTTC.

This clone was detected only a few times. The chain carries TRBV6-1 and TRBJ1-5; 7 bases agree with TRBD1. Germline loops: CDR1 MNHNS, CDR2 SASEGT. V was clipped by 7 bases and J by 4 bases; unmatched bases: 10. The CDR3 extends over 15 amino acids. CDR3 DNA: TGTGCCAGCACCGTCGCACAGGGGTTGAATCAGCCCCAGCATTTT. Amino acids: CASTVAQGLNQPQHF.

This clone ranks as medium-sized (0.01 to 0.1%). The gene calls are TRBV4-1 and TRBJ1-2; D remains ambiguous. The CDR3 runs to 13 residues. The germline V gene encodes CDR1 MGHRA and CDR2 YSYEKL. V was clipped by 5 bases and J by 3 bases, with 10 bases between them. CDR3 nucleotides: TGCGCCAGCAGCAAAAGCTCTGACTATGGCTACACCTTC. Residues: CASSKSSDYGYTF.

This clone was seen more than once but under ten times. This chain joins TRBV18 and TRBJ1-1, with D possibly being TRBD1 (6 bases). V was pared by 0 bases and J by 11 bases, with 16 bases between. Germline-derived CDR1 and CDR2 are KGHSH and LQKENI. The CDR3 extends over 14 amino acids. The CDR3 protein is CASSPPGDTVGAFF. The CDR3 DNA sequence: TGTGCCAGCTCACCACCGGGGGACACGGTTGGGGCTTTCTTT.